The TCR beta chain described here comes from a study of PD-L1 blockade in urothelial cancer. Study in general: Researchers looked at the blood 3 weeks (second dose) and 6 weeks after treatment began. Each blood sample yielded a median of roughly 140,000 T cells.

Study conclusions and caveats: Clones that were tumor-associated expanded more in the blood of durable-benefit patients at 3 weeks.

V dropped 1 base and J dropped 7; count of bases not matched to a gene: 3. This CDR3 has 16 amino acids. Per germline, CDR1 SGHAT and CDR2 FQNNGV. Added to each PCR by spiking were synthetic TCR analog templates. TCRdb's copy holds only in-frame clones and misses some; the assay was immunoSEQ multiplex PCR. The sample contains roughly 90,000 clones, more than 90% of which appear only once. Worth noting for this clone: Its target is not known.

This sequence originates from a man aged 60-69 years with urothelial cancer. The source was PBMCs, collected around atezolizumab (anti-PD-L1) treatment. The chain has TRBV11-2 and TRBJ1-6, with TRBD1 matching 11 bases. CDR3 bases: TGTGCCAGCAGCTTAGGGACAGGGGGCCGAAATTCACCCCTCCACTTT. This codes for CASSLGTGGRNSPLHF.